This T cell receptor beta chain originates from a study of sequential checkpoint blockade in melanoma. At the level of the study: Maintenance nivolumab came after either treatment sequence.

Using immunoSEQ multiplex PCR, the repertoire was profiled, and TCRdb retains in-frame clones only, with some absent. Among just under 20,000 clones, about 81% were seen once, and the ten largest hold 30% to 45%. Per the germline V gene, CDR1 is SGHAT and CDR2 is FQNNGV. V shed 5 bases, J shed 5 bases, and the junction held 10 bases outside the gene matches. The CDR3 is made up of 15 amino acids. As for treatment: randomized to nivolumab then ipilimumab (arm A) or the reverse (arm B). This clone has a single count. The chain employs TRBV11-2 and TRBJ1-2; 8 positions agree with TRBD1. Sample: CD8+ T cells sorted from blood (inferred from file names), taken from a patient given nivolumab and ipilimumab in sequence. This TCR was recovered from a human donor with melanoma. The CDR3 loop reads CASSPSVGQEYGYTF. In nucleotides, the CDR3 is TGTGCCAGCAGCCCTTCCGTGGGACAGGAATATGGCTACACCTTC.